This T cell receptor beta chain was sequenced in a study of T cells in Graves' hyperthyroidism and ophthalmopathy. Germline V gene lookup returns CDR1 DFQATT and CDR2 SNEGSKA (reference sequence). The junction had 4 bases not matched to a gene; V was cut back by 0 bases and J by 5 bases. The CDR3 has 15 amino acids. This clonotype was seen a handful of times. The source material, RNA transcripts, was used to amplify TCR beta CDR3 regions. The HTBI set primed first-round TCR CDR3 RT-PCR. A single record per CDR3 protein comes from TCRdb applying MiXCR to the multiplex PCR reads. The sample carries about 210,000 distinct CDR3 sequences, 17% recorded once.

V and J are TRBV20-1 and TRBJ2-2, with TRBD2 identical over 9 bases. This clonotype was obtained from a man in his fifties with Graves' hyperthyroidism. Specimen: blood. The CDR3 bases are TGCAGTGCTAGAGATGAGCTAGCGGGAACCGGGGAGCTGTTTTTT. Protein: CSARDELAGTGELFF.